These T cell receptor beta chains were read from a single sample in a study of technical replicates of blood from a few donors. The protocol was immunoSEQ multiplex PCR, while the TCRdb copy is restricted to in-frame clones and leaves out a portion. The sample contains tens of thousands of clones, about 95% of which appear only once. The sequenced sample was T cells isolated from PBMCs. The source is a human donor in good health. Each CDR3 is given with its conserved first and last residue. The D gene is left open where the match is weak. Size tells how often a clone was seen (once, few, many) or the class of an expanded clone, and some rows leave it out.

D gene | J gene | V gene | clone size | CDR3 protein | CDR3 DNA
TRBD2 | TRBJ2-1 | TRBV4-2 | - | CASSPGLAGINEQFF | TGTGCCAGCAGCCCGGGCCTAGCGGGTATTAATGAGCAGTTCTTC
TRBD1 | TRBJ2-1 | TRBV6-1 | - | CASSELQGAYSYNEQFF | TGTGCCAGCAGTGAACTACAGGGGGCCTACTCCTACAATGAGCAGTTCTTC
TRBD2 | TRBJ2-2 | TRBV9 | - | CASSAHLPRLAGRTGELFF | TGTGCCAGCAGCGCTCACTTACCTAGACTAGCGGGCAGGACCGGGGAGCTGTTTTTT
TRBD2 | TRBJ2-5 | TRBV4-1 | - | CASSPGEGETQYF | TGCGCCAGCAGCCCTGGGGAGGGGGAGACCCAGTACTTC
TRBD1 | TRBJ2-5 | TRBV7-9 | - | CASSSYAGTGGRETQYF | TGTGCCAGCAGCTCATACGCCGGGACAGGGGGCCGGGAGACCCAGTACTTC
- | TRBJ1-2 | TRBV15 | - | CATSRDAGEANYGYTF | TGTGCCACCAGCAGAGATGCGGGGGAAGCGAACTATGGCTACACCTTC
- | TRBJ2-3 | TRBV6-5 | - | CASSTVGASTDTQYF | TGTGCCAGCAGTACCGTGGGGGCTAGCACAGATACGCAGTATTTT
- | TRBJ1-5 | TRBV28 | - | CASSPGLEPQPQHF | TGTGCCAGCAGCCCAGGACTAGAGCCTCAGCCCCAGCATTTT
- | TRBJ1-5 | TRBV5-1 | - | CASSLWGDQPQHF | TGCGCCAGCAGCTTGTGGGGGGATCAGCCCCAGCATTTT
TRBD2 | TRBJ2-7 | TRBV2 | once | CASASFGRSYEQYF | TGTGCCAGTGCCTCCTTCGGGAGGTCCTACGAGCAGTACTTC
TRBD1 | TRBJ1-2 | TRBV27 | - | CASSLWQGATYGYTF | TGTGCCAGCAGTTTATGGCAGGGGGCTACCTATGGCTACACCTTC
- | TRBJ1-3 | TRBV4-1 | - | CASSQTTAPFIYF | TGCGCCAGCAGCCAAACAACAGCCCCGTTTATATATTTT
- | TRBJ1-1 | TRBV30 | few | CAWSVRGEAFF | TGTGCCTGGAGTGTGCGAGGGGAAGCTTTCTTT
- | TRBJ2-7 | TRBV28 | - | CASRAGNSYEQYF | TGTGCCAGCAGGGCTGGCAATTCCTACGAGCAGTACTTC
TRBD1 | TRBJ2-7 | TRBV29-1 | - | CSVQTGRSYEQYF | TGCAGCGTTCAGACAGGGCGCTCCTACGAGCAGTACTTC
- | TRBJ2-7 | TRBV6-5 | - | CASSDDRTHYEQYF | TGTGCCAGCAGTGACGACAGGACGCACTACGAGCAGTACTTC